The T cell receptor beta chain under discussion was sequenced for a study of blood T cells in healthy people across ages. Study results and limitations: PBMCs were not sorted, which prevented a conclusive comparison of naive versus antigen-experienced cells.

Germline CDR1 reads SQVTM; CDR2 reads ANQGSEA. V lost 4 bases, J lost 0 bases, and 7 bases lay in between. The length of the CDR3 is 13 residues. The use of a sample-barcoded 5' primer and a J-beta primer mix characterized a second PCR of roughly 6 to 11 cycles. TCRdb ran MiXCR on the 5' RACE reads and lists one entry per CDR3 protein. The table lists over 600,000 distinct CDR3 sequences, about 61% of them singletons, with around a quarter in the top ten. On this clonotype itself: Its specificity is unknown.

The sequencing sample was made of blood. This TCR derives from a man aged 40-50 years in good health. The chain has TRBV29-1 and TRBJ2-4; D unresolved. For the CDR3, the DNA is TGCAGCGTTGTAAACATAGCCAAAAACATTCAGTACTTC. Its protein is CSVVNIAKNIQYF.